These T cell receptor beta chains were read from a single sample in a study of T cell repertoires in cytomegalovirus infection. A single record per CDR3 protein comes from TCRdb applying MiXCR to the reads. Of some 240,000 distinct CDR3 sequences listed, 17% are singletons. The specimen sequenced was CD8+ T cells from PBMCs. These receptors were taken from a human donor in good health (CMV status not recorded). Some clones in this sample may be carry-over from other donors' samples. The conserved cysteine and the conserved F or W are not part of the CDR3 here.

j_gene | v_gene | CDR3aa
TRBJ1-1 | TRBV7-6 | ASSSTENTEAF
TRBJ1-2 | TRBV5-6 | ASSLQGGYGYT
TRBJ2-5 | TRBV5-6 | ASSFLQPRQETQY
TRBJ2-2 | TRBV6-2/TRBV6-3 | ATGVGSNTGELF
TRBJ2-1 | TRBV29-1 | SAYSSRVYYNEQF
TRBJ1-2 | TRBV6-4 | ASSDQGAYGYT
TRBJ1-4 | TRBV5-4 | ASSSDGFNEKLF
TRBJ1-1 | TRBV6-2/TRBV6-3 | ASRLLQVNTEAF
TRBJ2-5 | TRBV28 | ASSLSASGVAETQY
TRBJ2-3 | TRBV7-2 | ASSTITDTQY
TRBJ2-7 | TRBV20-1 | SARARGESYEQY
TRBJ2-2 | TRBV12-5 | ASGITGRELF
TRBJ2-5 | TRBV20-1 | SAPGPGKDTFQETQY
TRBJ1-2 | TRBV29-1 | SVVRIHRGQGYGYT
TRBJ2-4 | TRBV5-1 | ASSFGQGKNIQY
TRBJ1-1 | TRBV7-2 | ASSLGWGVTF
TRBJ1-5 | TRBV20-1 | SAQTGTSTQPQH
TRBJ2-1 | TRBV20-1 | SARSLADYNEQF
TRBJ2-1 | TRBV15 | ATSAPGSGNEQF
TRBJ1-1 | TRBV7-8 | ASSQENLNTEAF
TRBJ2-7 | TRBV6-2/TRBV6-3 | ASSAKGNYYEQY
TRBJ1-5 | TRBV19 | ASSTYQDQPQH
TRBJ2-5 | TRBV12-3/TRBV12-4 | ASSTQTSGDQETQY
TRBJ1-5 | TRBV12-3/TRBV12-4 | ASSFRDSRNQPQH
TRBJ1-4 | TRBV27 | ASSLGTGGGEKLF
TRBJ2-1 | TRBV2 | ASSLTWDSYNEQF
TRBJ2-3 | TRBV11-2 | ASSLIAKNTDTQY
TRBJ2-5 | TRBV28 | ATTETSGLRETQY
TRBJ2-7 | TRBV7-6 | ASSVGAPYEQY
TRBJ1-6 | TRBV11-2 | ASSLLFTEGVRSPLH
TRBJ1-6 | TRBV20-1 | SARPAKLTINSPLH
TRBJ1-1 | TRBV7-2 | ASSLSGQYMNTEAF
TRBJ1-1 | TRBV19 | ASSIRFFETKNTEAF
TRBJ2-7 | TRBV5-6 | ASSLRDYEQY
TRBJ2-7 | TRBV27 | ASSLSSYSYEQY
TRBJ2-5 | TRBV7-9 | ASSLPTGPIQETQY
TRBJ2-3 | TRBV27 | ASSLTSGTITDTQY
TRBJ2-7 | TRBV7-9 | ASSARGQGAIEQY
TRBJ2-3 | TRBV28 | ASSLIEDRNAQY
TRBJ2-7 | TRBV12-3/TRBV12-4 | ASSLYRTTYEQY
TRBJ2-7 | TRBV6-6 | ASSVPTSGGLEGFSYEQY
TRBJ1-5 | TRBV6-6 | ASSYSSAGLGSNQPQH
TRBJ1-6 | TRBV9 | ASGSPLH
TRBJ2-2 | TRBV6-2/TRBV6-3 | ASTKPPGLVSGELF
TRBJ2-7 | TRBV6-1 | ASSEGGTPTGEQY
TRBJ2-7 | TRBV13 | PSSYNVHYEQY
TRBJ1-2 | TRBV6-5 | ASSYSMTPDVGYGYT
TRBJ2-7 | TRBV11-1 | ASSLANRAEQY
TRBJ1-1 | TRBV12-3/TRBV12-4 | ASSEGFTKNTEAF
TRBJ2-5 | TRBV6-6 | ASSYSHREKETQY
TRBJ2-1 | TRBV3-1 | ASSQDVRVGNEQF
TRBJ2-1 | TRBV7-6 | ASSFWTGYNEQF
TRBJ2-5 | TRBV6-2/TRBV6-3 | ASSYSWGRAAEKTQY
TRBJ1-1 | TRBV25-1 | ASSELRAAMNTEAF
TRBJ2-5 | TRBV12-3/TRBV12-4 | ASSLARVVRDRGPGGETQY